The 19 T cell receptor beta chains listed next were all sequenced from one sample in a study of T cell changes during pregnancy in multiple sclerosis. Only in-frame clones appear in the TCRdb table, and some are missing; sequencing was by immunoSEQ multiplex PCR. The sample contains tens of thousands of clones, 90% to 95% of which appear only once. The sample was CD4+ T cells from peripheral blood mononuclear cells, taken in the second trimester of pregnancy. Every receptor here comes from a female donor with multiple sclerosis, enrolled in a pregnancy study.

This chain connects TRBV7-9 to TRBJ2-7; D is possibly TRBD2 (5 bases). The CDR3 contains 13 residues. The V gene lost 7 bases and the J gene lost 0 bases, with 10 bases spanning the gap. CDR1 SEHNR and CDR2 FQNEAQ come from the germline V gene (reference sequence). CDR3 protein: CASKTGSSYEQYF. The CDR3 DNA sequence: TGTGCCAGCAAGACGGGATCCTCCTACGAGCAGTACTTC.

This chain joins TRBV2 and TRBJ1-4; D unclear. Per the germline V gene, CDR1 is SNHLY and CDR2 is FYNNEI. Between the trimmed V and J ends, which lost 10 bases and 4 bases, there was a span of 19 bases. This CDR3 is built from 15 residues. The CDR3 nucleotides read TGTGCCACCAACCTAGACGGCCCCGTTAATGAAAAACTGTTTTTT. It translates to CATNLDGPVNEKLFF. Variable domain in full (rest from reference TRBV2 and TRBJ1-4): EPEVTQTPSHQVTQMGQEVILRCVPISNHLYFYWYRQILGQKVEFLVSFYNNEISEKSEIFDDQFSVERPDGSNFTLKIRSTKLEDSAMYFCATNLDGPVNEKLFFGSGTQLSVL.

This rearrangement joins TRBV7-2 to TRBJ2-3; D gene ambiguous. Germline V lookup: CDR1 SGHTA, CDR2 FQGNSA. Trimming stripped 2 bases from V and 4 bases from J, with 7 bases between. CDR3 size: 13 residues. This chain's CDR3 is CASSLSVSDTQYF. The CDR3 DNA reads TGTGCCAGCAGCTTATCAGTATCAGATACGCAGTATTTT.

The DNA of the CDR3 is TGTGCCAGCAGCTTTGGACAGGGCCTCTACGAGCAGTACTTC. Its protein product is CASSFGQGLYEQYF. The V call is TRBV7-9, the J call TRBJ2-7; 8 nucleotides agree with TRBD1. The germline CDR1 and CDR2 sequences are SEHNR and FQNEAQ (reference sequence). CDR3 length equals 14 residues. The J segment lost 3 bases and the V segment lost 3 bases, leaving 4 bases of the junction unmatched.

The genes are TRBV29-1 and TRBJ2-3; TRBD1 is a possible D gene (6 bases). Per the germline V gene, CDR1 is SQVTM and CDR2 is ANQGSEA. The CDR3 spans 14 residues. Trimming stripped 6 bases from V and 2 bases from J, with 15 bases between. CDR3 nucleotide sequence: TGCAGCGTGGACGCAGGGGCTCTCACAGATACGCAGTATTTT. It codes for CSVDAGALTDTQYF.

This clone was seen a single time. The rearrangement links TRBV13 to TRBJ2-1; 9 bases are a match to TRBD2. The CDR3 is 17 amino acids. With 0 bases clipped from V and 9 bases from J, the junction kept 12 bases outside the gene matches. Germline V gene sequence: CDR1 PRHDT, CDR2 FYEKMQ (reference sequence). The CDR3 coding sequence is TGTGCCAGCAGCTTAGGTATCCTTGGCGGGAGGGCCGCTGAGCAGTTCTTC. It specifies CASSLGILGGRAAEQFF.

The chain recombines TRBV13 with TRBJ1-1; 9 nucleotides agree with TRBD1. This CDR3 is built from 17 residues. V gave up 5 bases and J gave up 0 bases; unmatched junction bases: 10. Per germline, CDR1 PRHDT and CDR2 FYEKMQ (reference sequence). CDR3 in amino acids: CASSTGQGTPMNTEAFF. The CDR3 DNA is TGTGCCAGCAGCACAGGACAGGGGACTCCTATGAACACTGAAGCTTTCTTT.

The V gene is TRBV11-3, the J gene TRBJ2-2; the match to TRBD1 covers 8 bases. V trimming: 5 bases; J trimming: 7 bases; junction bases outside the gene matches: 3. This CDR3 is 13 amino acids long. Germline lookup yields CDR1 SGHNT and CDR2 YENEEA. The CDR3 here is CASSTGQGGELFF. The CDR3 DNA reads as TGTGCCAGCAGCACCGGACAGGGCGGGGAGCTGTTTTTT.

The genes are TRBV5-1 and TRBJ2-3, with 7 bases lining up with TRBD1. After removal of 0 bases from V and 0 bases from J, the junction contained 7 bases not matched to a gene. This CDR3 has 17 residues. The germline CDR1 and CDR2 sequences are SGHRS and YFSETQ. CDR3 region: CASSLARGQSSTDTQYF. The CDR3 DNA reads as TGCGCCAGCAGCTTGGCCCGGGGACAGTCTAGCACAGATACGCAGTATTTT.

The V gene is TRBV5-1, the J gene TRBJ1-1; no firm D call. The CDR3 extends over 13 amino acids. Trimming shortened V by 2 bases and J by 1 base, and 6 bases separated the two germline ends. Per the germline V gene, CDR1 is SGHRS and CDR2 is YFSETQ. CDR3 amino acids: CASSLVRNTEAFF. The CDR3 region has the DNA TGCGCCAGCAGCTTAGTCAGGAACACTGAAGCTTTCTTT.

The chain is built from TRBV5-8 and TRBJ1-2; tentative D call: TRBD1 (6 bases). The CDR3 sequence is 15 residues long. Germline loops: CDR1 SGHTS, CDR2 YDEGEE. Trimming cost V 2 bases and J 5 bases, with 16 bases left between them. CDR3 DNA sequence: TGTGCCAGCAGCTTACTATCGACAGGAAATTATGGCTACACCTTC. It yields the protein CASSLLSTGNYGYTF. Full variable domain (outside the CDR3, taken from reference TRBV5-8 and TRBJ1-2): EAGVTQSPTHLIKTRGQQATLRCSPISGHTSVYWYQQALGLGLQFLLWYDEGEERNRGNFPPRFSGRQFPNYSSELNVNALELEDSALYLCASSLLSTGNYGYTFGSGTRLTVV.

The CDR3 DNA is TGTGCCAGCAGCCCGACAGGGGCGCACTCTGGGGCCAACGTCCTGACTTTC. This codes for CASSPTGAHSGANVLTF. The rearrangement joins TRBV7-2 to TRBJ2-6, with 8 bases identical to TRBD1. The CDR3 contains 17 residues. The trim removed 5 bases at V and 0 bases at J, leaving 6 bases unmatched. Germline assignment: CDR1 SGHTA and CDR2 FQGNSA. The variable domain in full, completed from reference TRBV7-2 and TRBJ2-6, reads GAGVSQSPSNKVTEKGKDVELRCDPISGHTALYWYRQSLGQGLEFLIYFQGNSAPDKSGLPSDRFSAERTGGSVSTLTIQRTQQEDSAVYLCASSPTGAHSGANVLTFGAGSRLTVL.

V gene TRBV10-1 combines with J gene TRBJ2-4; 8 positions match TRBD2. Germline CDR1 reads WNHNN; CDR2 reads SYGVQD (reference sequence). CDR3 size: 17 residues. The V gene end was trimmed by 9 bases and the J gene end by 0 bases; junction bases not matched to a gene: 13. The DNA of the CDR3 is TGCGCCAGTAACGGACTAGCCAAATTCTTAGCCAAAAACATTCAGTACTTC. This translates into CASNGLAKFLAKNIQYF.

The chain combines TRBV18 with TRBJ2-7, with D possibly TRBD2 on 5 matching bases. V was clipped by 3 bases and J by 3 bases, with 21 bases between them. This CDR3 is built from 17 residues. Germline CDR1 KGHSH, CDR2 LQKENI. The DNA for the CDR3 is TGTGCCAGCTCACCGAGTCTACGCCGCGACGGACTCTACGAGCAGTACTTC. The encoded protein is CASSPSLRRDGLYEQYF.

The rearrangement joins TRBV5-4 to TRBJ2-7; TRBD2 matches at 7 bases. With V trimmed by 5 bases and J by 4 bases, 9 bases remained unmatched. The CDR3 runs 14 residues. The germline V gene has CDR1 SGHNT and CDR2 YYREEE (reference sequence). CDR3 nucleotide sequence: TGTGCCAGCAGTAACAGCGGGGCTAGTTACGAGCAGTACTTC. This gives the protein CASSNSGASYEQYF.

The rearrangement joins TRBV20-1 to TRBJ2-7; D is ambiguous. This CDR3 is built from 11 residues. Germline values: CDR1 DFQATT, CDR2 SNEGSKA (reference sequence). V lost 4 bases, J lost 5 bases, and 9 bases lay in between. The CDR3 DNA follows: TGCAGTGCTACCCCCCTCGACGAGCAGTACTTC. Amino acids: CSATPLDEQYF.

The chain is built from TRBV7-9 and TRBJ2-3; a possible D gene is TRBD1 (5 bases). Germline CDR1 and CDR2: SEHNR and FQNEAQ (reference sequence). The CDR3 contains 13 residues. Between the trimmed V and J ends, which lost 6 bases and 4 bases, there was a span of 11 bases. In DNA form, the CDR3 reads TGTGCCAGCAGACGGGCACAGGCAGATACGCAGTATTTT. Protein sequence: CASRRAQADTQYF. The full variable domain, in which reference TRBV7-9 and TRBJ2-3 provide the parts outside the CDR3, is DTGVSQNPRHKITKRGQNVTFRCDPISEHNRLYWYRQTLGQGPEFLTYFQNEAQLEKSRLLSDRFSAERPKGSFSTLEIQRTEQGDSAMYLCASRRAQADTQYFGPGTRLTVL.

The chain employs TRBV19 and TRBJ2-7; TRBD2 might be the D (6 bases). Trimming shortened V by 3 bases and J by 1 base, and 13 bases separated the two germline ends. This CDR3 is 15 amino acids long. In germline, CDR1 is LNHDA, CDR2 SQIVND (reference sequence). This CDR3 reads CASSMVGTGSYEQYF. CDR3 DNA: TGTGCCAGTAGTATGGTCGGGACTGGGTCCTACGAGCAGTACTTC. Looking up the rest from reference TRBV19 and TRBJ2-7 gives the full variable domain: DGGITQSPKYLFRKEGQNVTLSCEQNLNHDAMYWYRQDPGQGLRLIYYSQIVNDFQKGDIAEGYSVSREKKESFPLTVTSAQKNPTAFYLCASSMVGTGSYEQYFGPGTRLTVT.

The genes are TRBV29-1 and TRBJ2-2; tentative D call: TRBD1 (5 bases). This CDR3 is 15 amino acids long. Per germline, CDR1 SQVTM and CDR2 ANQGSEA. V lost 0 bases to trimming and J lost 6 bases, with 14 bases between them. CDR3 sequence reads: CSVEDDRTRPGELFF. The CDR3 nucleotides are TGCAGCGTTGAAGATGATCGGACAAGGCCCGGGGAGCTGTTTTTT.